A single T cell receptor (beta chain) is shown here with its context. This entry is derived from a study of blood T cell repertoires in COVID-19. About the research overall: The United States, Italy and Spain were the sources of the acute and convalescent COVID-19 samples. Sources were T cells, B-cell-depleted T cells, or PBMCs; the material itself was cDNA or gDNA.

Assay: immunoSEQ multiplex PCR; the TCRdb copy retains only in-frame clones and omits some. Here the sample spans 160,000 or so clones, around 83% being singletons. The CDR3 sequence is 16 residues long. Germline V lookup: CDR1 SGHTA, CDR2 FQGTGA. V dropped 8 bases and J dropped 9; count of bases not matched to a gene: 17. Participants, about 18 to 90 years old, spanned around 25 US areas. Cohort allocation depended upon clinical history that participants reported. This receptor was obtained from a man aged 45 to 65 who had recovered from COVID-19. The V and J genes are TRBV7-3 and TRBJ2-4; TRBD2 matches 9 bases. Sequencing used PBMCs or T cells enriched from blood (not recorded which). As DNA, the CDR3 is TGTGCCAGCGCGGGGGGGGGCCCCGGCCCGGTAGGCATTCAGTACTTC. Translating it yields CASAGGGPGPVGIQYF.